This TCR beta chain was found in a study of CD8+CD57+ T cells in acquired aplastic anemia. CDR3 and TCR beta VDJ profiling relied on a genomic DNA template. TCRdb re-called the reads with MiXCR, one entry per CDR3 protein. Of approximately 65,000 distinct CDR3 sequences in the sample, around 55% are singletons; the top ten hold under 3%. This clonotype was counted a single time. A read error may produce the germline difference seen at one junction end. This CDR3 contains 16 residues. Germline V gives CDR1 SGHAT, CDR2 FQDESV (reference sequence). The chain carries TRBV11-1 and TRBJ2-7; TRBD2 matches at 11 bases. The clonotype originates from a human donor in good health, serving as a control. The source material was sorted CD4+, CD8+, or CD8+CD57+ T cells (not recorded which) from PBMCs. The CDR3 sequence: CASSLAGGLGTYEQYF. CDR3 DNA sequence: TGTGCCAGCAGCCTAGCGGGAGGACTAGGGACCTACGAGCAGTACTTC.